The entry below gives a single TCR beta chain sequence along with its context. Its specificity is unknown. The junction does not match germline at one end; this may be a read error. This same CDR3 is encoded by further DNA sequences in the sample. The sample comes from a study of OX40 agonist ivuxolimab in advanced cancers. Broader study findings: Expanded peripheral T cell antigen specificity was not determined.

Blood sampling took place at baseline, cycle 4 day 1, and cycle 7 day 1. The length of the CDR3 is 15 residues. The germline V gene encodes CDR1 LNHNV and CDR2 YYDKDF (reference sequence). The protocol was immunoSEQ multiplex PCR, while the TCRdb copy is restricted to in-frame clones and leaves out a portion. Of about 19,000 clones listed, roughly 87% are singletons. This chain joins TRBV15 and TRBJ2-2; possible D gene TRBD2, 6 bases. Source: CD4+ or CD8+ T cells sorted from blood, taken in a trial of the OX40 agonist ivuxolimab. The TCR comes from an adult with an advanced solid tumor such as melanoma, head and neck, liver or kidney cancer. The DNA of the CDR3 is TGTGCCACCAGCAGAGGACGGGAGTTGCCCGGGGAGTTGTTTTTT. This translates into CATSRGRELPGELFF.